This is a list of T cell receptor beta chains from one sample in a study of control samples from healthy donors and cancer patients. Produced via immunoSEQ multiplex PCR; TCRdb's table is partial and in-frame only. Of 100,000 to 150,000 clones in the sample, around 90% were seen once. The material sequenced was blood. These receptors came from a man between 35 and 55 years old in good health. CDR3s include the opening cysteine and the closing phenylalanine or tryptophan. A D gene is named only where the DNA matches it firmly. Some rows mark clone size as missing; the rest say once, few, many or name a class of expanded clone.

- TRBJ2-7 TRBD1 TRBV5-5 CASSLRQGINEQYF TGTGCCAGCAGCTTGCGACAGGGTATCAACGAGCAGTACTTC
few TRBJ2-1 TRBD2 TRBV24-1 CATSELLAGGLSEQFF TGTGCCACCAGTGAGCTACTAGCGGGGGGGCTTAGTGAGCAGTTCTTC
many TRBJ1-6 TRBD1 TRBV29-1 CSVAAGGIGSPLHF TGCAGCGTGGCCGCAGGGGGTATAGGTTCACCCCTCCACTTT
once TRBJ2-3 TRBD2 TRBV7-2 CASSLKLAGGPGGTDTQYF TGTGCCAGCAGCCTTAAACTCGCGGGGGGGCCGGGGGGCACAGATACGCAGTATTTT
once TRBJ2-7 TRBD1 TRBV2 CASGGQGYEQYF TGTGCCAGCGGGGGACAGGGCTACGAGCAGTACTTC
- TRBJ2-1 TRBD2 TRBV5-1 CASSLSGSYNEQFF TGCGCCAGCAGCTTAAGCGGGAGCTACAATGAGCAGTTCTTC
- TRBJ1-4 - TRBV5-4 CASSPSAGLNEKLFF TGTGCCAGCAGCCCTAGCGCCGGGCTTAATGAAAAACTGTTTTTT
- TRBJ1-5 - TRBV7-2 CASSYRVNQPQHF TGTGCCAGCAGCTACAGGGTTAATCAGCCCCAGCATTTT
- TRBJ1-3 - TRBV7-8 CASSLEPLGNTIYF TGTGCCAGCAGCTTAGAACCCCTTGGAAACACCATATATTTT
- TRBJ2-3 TRBD1 TRBV9 CASSAYKIEQGRLGTDTQYF TGTGCCAGCAGCGCATACAAAATTGAACAGGGGCGACTTGGCACAGATACGCAGTATTTT
- TRBJ2-2 - TRBV30 CAWSTQNTGELFF TGTGCCTGGAGTACCCAGAACACCGGGGAGCTGTTTTTT
- TRBJ1-5 - TRBV28 CASRIGWTGNQPQHF TGTGCCAGCAGGATTGGTTGGACAGGCAATCAGCCCCAGCATTTT
- TRBJ1-3 TRBD1 TRBV5-4 CASSFDRGNTIYF TGTGCCAGCAGCTTCGACAGGGGGAACACCATATATTTT
- TRBJ1-5 - TRBV11-2 CASSLGIGQPQHF TGTGCCAGCAGCTTAGGTATCGGTCAGCCCCAGCATTTT
- TRBJ2-1 - TRBV9 CASSTIRGEQFF TGTGCCAGCAGCACGATTCGGGGTGAGCAGTTCTTC
- TRBJ2-2 TRBD2 TRBV4-1 CASSQDRGRAHTGELFF TGCGCCAGCAGCCAAGATCGGGGGAGGGCCCACACCGGGGAGCTGTTTTTT
- TRBJ2-3 - TRBV11-3 CASSPPVTTDTQYF TGTGCCAGCAGCCCCCCAGTAACCACAGATACGCAGTATTTT
- TRBJ1-1 - TRBV7-9 CASSLGGTVEAFF TGTGCCAGCAGCTTAGGGGGCACCGTAGAAGCTTTCTTT
- TRBJ1-2 - TRBV6-6 CASSYGGNGYTF TGTGCCAGCAGTTACGGCGGTAACGGCTACACCTTC
- TRBJ1-3 - TRBV7-9 CASSLAFGNTIYF TGTGCCAGCAGCTTAGCCTTTGGAAACACCATATATTTT
- TRBJ2-5 - TRBV7-9 CASAGSGLETQYF TGTGCCAGCGCAGGGTCGGGGTTAGAGACCCAGTACTTC
- TRBJ1-1 - TRBV29-1 CSADSTGNTEAFF TGCAGCGCCGACTCAACAGGGAACACTGAAGCTTTCTTT
- TRBJ2-6 - TRBV18 CASSTDSSGANVLTF TGTGCCAGCTCAACAGACTCTTCTGGGGCCAACGTCCTGACTTTC
- TRBJ2-2 TRBD2 TRBV6-2/TRBV6-3 CASSQPGLAGGRGGELFF TGTGCCAGCAGCCAACCGGGACTAGCGGGGGGGCGTGGCGGGGAGCTGTTTTTT
- TRBJ2-3 TRBD2 TRBV24-1 CATSDLRGDGSTDTQYF TGTGCCACCAGTGATTTGCGGGGGGATGGGAGCACAGATACGCAGTATTTT
- TRBJ1-1 - TRBV19 CASRLRERVNTEAFF TGTGCCAGTAGGCTTAGGGAGAGGGTGAACACTGAAGCTTTCTTT
- TRBJ2-5 TRBD2 TRBV7-9 CASRPPGLAVLAETQYF TGTGCCAGCAGGCCACCGGGACTAGCGGTTCTAGCGGAGACCCAGTACTTC
- TRBJ2-7 TRBD1 TRBV27 CASSWTGGSYEQYF TGTGCCAGCAGTTGGACAGGGGGCTCCTACGAGCAGTACTTC
- TRBJ2-5 - TRBV7-3 CASSRLYQETQYF TGTGCCAGCAGCCGCCTGTACCAAGAGACCCAGTACTTC
- TRBJ2-3 - TRBV5-4 CASSLVGGGTDTQYF TGTGCCAGCAGCTTGGTGGGAGGGGGAACAGATACGCAGTATTTT
- TRBJ1-4 - TRBV4-3 CASSQEVFRGSNEKLFF TGCGCCAGCAGCCAAGAAGTATTCCGGGGATCCAATGAAAAACTGTTTTTT
- TRBJ2-5 - TRBV11-3 CASSLGWTLTLTQYF TGTGCCAGCAGCTTAGGCTGGACACTAACGTTGACCCAGTACTTC
- TRBJ2-1 - TRBV3-1/TRBV3-2 CASSQLPRENNEQFF TGTGCCAGCAGCCAATTACCCAGGGAGAACAATGAGCAGTTCTTC
- TRBJ1-3 TRBD1 TRBV24-1 CATSDHRGKGNTIYF TGTGCCACCAGTGACCACAGGGGAAAAGGAAACACCATATATTTT
- TRBJ2-7 TRBD1 TRBV4-2 CASSQPGQGPEQYF TGTGCCAGCAGCCAACCGGGACAGGGACCCGAGCAGTACTTC
- TRBJ1-2 - TRBV11-2 CASSPLGYYGYTF TGTGCCAGCAGCCCATTGGGCTACTATGGCTACACCTTC
- TRBJ1-2 - TRBV6-1 CASSEPGRSIYGYTF TGTGCCAGCAGTGAACCTGGCAGGAGCATCTATGGCTACACCTTC
- TRBJ1-6 TRBD1 TRBV4-3 CASSQDAGGNSPLHF TGCGCCAGCAGCCAAGATGCAGGGGGGAATTCACCCCTCCACTTT
- TRBJ1-1 - TRBV29-1 CSAKPRDMNTEAFF TGCAGCGCTAAACCCCGGGACATGAACACTGAAGCTTTCTTT
- TRBJ2-1 TRBD2 TRBV11-3 CASSPTSGVYNEQFF TGTGCCAGCAGCCCTACTAGCGGGGTCTACAATGAGCAGTTCTTC
- TRBJ1-1 - TRBV11-1 CASRRTLNMNTEAFF TGTGCCAGCAGGCGGACACTTAATATGAACACTGAAGCTTTCTTT